This TCR beta chain is drawn from a study of blood T cell repertoires in COVID-19. The overall study: Samples of COVID-19 (acute and convalescent) were obtained from the United States, Italy and Spain.

The CDR3 loop spans 14 amino acids. CDR1 is LNHDA, CDR2 SQIVND, per germline (reference sequence). Trimming took 5 bases from V and 6 from J; bases not matched to a gene: 4. This table comes from immunoSEQ multiplex PCR, and its TCRdb copy is limited to in-frame clones, with some not included. The table shows 200,000 to 250,000 clones, with 85% to 90% occurring only once. Each participant's cohort was designated according to participant-reported clinical history. The sequenced sample consisted of PBMCs or T cells enriched from blood (not recorded which). The receptor was isolated from a woman between 45 and 65 years old who had recovered from COVID-19. V and J are TRBV19 and TRBJ2-7, with 13 bases aligning to TRBD2. The CDR3 region is CASSSTSGRVEQYF. The CDR3 DNA reads as TGTGCCAGTAGTTCTACTAGCGGGAGGGTCGAGCAGTACTTC.